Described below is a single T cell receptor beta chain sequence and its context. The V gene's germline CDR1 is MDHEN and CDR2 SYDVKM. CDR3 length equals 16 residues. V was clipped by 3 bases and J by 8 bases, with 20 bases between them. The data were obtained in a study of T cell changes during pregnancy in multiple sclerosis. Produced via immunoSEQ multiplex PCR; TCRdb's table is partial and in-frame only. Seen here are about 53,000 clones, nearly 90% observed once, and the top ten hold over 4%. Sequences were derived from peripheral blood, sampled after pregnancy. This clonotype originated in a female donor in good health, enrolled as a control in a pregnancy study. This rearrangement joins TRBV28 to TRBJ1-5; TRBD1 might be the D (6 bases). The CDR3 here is CASSFRGRGQSKPQHF. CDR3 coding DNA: TGTGCCAGCAGTTTCAGGGGTCGAGGCCAGAGTAAGCCCCAGCATTTT. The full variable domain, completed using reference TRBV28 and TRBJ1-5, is DVKVTQSSRYLVKRTGEKVFLECVQDMDHENMFWYRQDPGLGLRLIYFSYDVKMKEKGDIPEGYSVSREKKERFSLILESASTNQTSMYLCASSFRGRGQSKPQHFGDGTRLSIL.